The text below deals with one T cell receptor beta chain. This entry comes from a study of shared clonotypes between healthy human individuals. Genomic DNA belonging to each subset was distributed in equal measure over several immunoSEQ plates. In replicate PCRs of sorted subsets, roughly 200 ng DNA, about 30,000 T cell genomes, was used. Produced via immunoSEQ multiplex PCR; TCRdb's table is partial and in-frame only. The sample includes roughly 2,500,000 clones, approximately 93% seen only once; the top ten take about 0.34%. Donors had no recently reported acute infections or vaccinations and were HIV-negative. This TCR was sampled from a man between 18 and 29 years old in good health. Some clones in this sample may be carry-over from other donors' samples. Sequenced material: naive CD4+ T cells from PBMCs. Subset indicated: CD45RA+ positively selected.

In DNA, the CDR3 is TGTGCCAGCAGTGAATGGGCGAACACCGGTGAAAAACTGTTTTTT. As protein: CASSEWANTGEKLFF. The chain is built from TRBV25-1 and TRBJ1-4; D unresolved. Trimming took 1 base from V and 7 from J, leaving 13 bases between them. In germline, CDR1 is MGHDK, CDR2 SYGVNS. The CDR3 extends over 15 amino acids.